These T cell receptor beta chains were read from a single sample in a study of regulatory T cells in long-lasting Graves disease. TCRdb re-called the multiplex PCR reads through MiXCR, storing one row per CDR3 protein. The table has around 250,000 distinct CDR3 sequences, about a sixth seen once. The sample here was peripheral blood mononuclear cells (PBMCs), taken at new diagnosis, from a patient treated with antithyroid drugs. The receptors originated from a female donor with Graves disease. The CDR3 runs from the conserved cysteine through the conserved F or W. Fields, in order: CDR3 protein, CDR3 DNA, D gene, J gene, clone size, V gene. D genes are given only for firm matches. Clone size is shown for a subset of rows, as once, few, many or a class of expanded clone.

CDR3aa: CASSSLLDGGNQPQHF
CDR3nt: TGTGCCAGTAGTAGCCTCTTGGATGGGGGCAATCAGCCCCAGCATTTT
d_gene: -
j_gene: TRBJ1-5
abundance: -
v_gene: TRBV19

CDR3aa: CATSRDGTSGAYEQYF
CDR3nt: TGTGCCACCAGCAGAGATGGGACTAGCGGGGCCTACGAGCAGTACTTC
d_gene: TRBD2
j_gene: TRBJ2-7
abundance: many
v_gene: TRBV15

CDR3aa: CASRLADDYNEQFF
CDR3nt: TGTGCCAGCAGATTAGCGGACGATTACAATGAGCAGTTCTTC
d_gene: -
j_gene: TRBJ2-1
abundance: many
v_gene: TRBV6-1

CDR3aa: CSALPRRGAGTDTQYF
CDR3nt: TGCAGTGCCCTACCACGGAGGGGAGCGGGCACAGATACGCAGTATTTT
d_gene: -
j_gene: TRBJ2-3
abundance: many
v_gene: TRBV20-1

CDR3aa: CASSALAGGGELFF
CDR3nt: TGTGCCAGCAGCGCACTAGCGGGAGGCGGGGAGCTGTTTTTT
d_gene: TRBD2
j_gene: TRBJ2-2
abundance: -
v_gene: TRBV7-2

CDR3aa: CASRALAGATDTQYF
CDR3nt: TGTGCCAGCAGGGCACTAGCGGGAGCAACCGATACGCAGTATTTT
d_gene: TRBD2
j_gene: TRBJ2-3
abundance: -
v_gene: TRBV2

CDR3aa: CASSLSPGARNYEQYF
CDR3nt: TGTGCCAGCAGTTTATCCCCGGGGGCGAGAAATTACGAGCAGTACTTC
d_gene: -
j_gene: TRBJ2-7
abundance: many
v_gene: TRBV28

CDR3aa: CASSGRDSFGEQYF
CDR3nt: TGTGCCAGCAGTGGCCGGGACAGTTTTGGCGAGCAGTACTTC
d_gene: TRBD1
j_gene: TRBJ2-7
abundance: many
v_gene: TRBV27

CDR3aa: CSAREPGGAQYF
CDR3nt: TGCAGTGCTAGAGAGCCCGGGGGGGCGCAGTACTTC
d_gene: TRBD2
j_gene: TRBJ2-7
abundance: -
v_gene: TRBV20-1

CDR3aa: CSAIRWGRPYEQYF
CDR3nt: TGCAGTGCTATTCGATGGGGGCGTCCGTACGAGCAGTACTTC
d_gene: -
j_gene: TRBJ2-7
abundance: many
v_gene: TRBV20-1

CDR3aa: CASSYREVHTEAFF
CDR3nt: TGTGCCAGCAGTTACAGGGAGGTCCACACTGAAGCTTTCTTT
d_gene: -
j_gene: TRBJ1-1
abundance: many
v_gene: TRBV6-5

CDR3aa: CSARAGPYNEQFF
CDR3nt: TGCAGTGCTAGAGCGGGGCCATACAATGAGCAGTTCTTC
d_gene: -
j_gene: TRBJ2-1
abundance: few
v_gene: TRBV20-1

CDR3aa: CSAALLADQETQYF
CDR3nt: TGCAGTGCGGCCCTACTAGCAGACCAAGAGACCCAGTACTTC
d_gene: -
j_gene: TRBJ2-5
abundance: -
v_gene: TRBV20-1

CDR3aa: CASGIWGRALGNEQFF
CDR3nt: TGTGCCAGTGGTATTTGGGGGAGGGCCCTCGGGAATGAGCAGTTCTTC
d_gene: TRBD2
j_gene: TRBJ2-1
abundance: -
v_gene: TRBV19

CDR3aa: CASSPAGGGEQYF
CDR3nt: TGTGCCAGCTCACCGGCAGGTGGGGGCGAGCAGTACTTC
d_gene: -
j_gene: TRBJ2-7
abundance: many
v_gene: TRBV18

CDR3aa: CASSLWDRGNSPLHF
CDR3nt: TGTGCCAGCAGTTTATGGGACAGGGGAAATTCACCCCTCCACTTT
d_gene: TRBD1
j_gene: TRBJ1-6
abundance: many
v_gene: TRBV27

CDR3aa: CASSTGQRETQYF
CDR3nt: TGCGCCAGCAGCACGGGACAGAGGGAGACCCAGTACTTC
d_gene: TRBD1
j_gene: TRBJ2-5
abundance: few
v_gene: TRBV5-1

CDR3aa: CASSQEVSVGYQETQYF
CDR3nt: TGCGCCAGCAGCCAAGAAGTTAGCGTGGGTTATCAAGAGACCCAGTACTTC
d_gene: -
j_gene: TRBJ2-5
abundance: few
v_gene: TRBV4-3

CDR3aa: CASSYTAQGAGYGYTF
CDR3nt: TGTGCCAGCAGTTACACCGCTCAGGGGGCCGGCTATGGCTACACCTTC
d_gene: TRBD1
j_gene: TRBJ1-2
abundance: -
v_gene: TRBV6-5

CDR3aa: CASSFLAGQGDSYEQYF
CDR3nt: TGTGCCAGCAGTTTCCTAGCGGGACAGGGTGACTCCTACGAGCAGTACTTC
d_gene: -
j_gene: TRBJ2-7
abundance: -
v_gene: TRBV27

CDR3aa: CASSSNRGGYTF
CDR3nt: TGTGCCAGCTCATCCAACAGGGGGGGCTACACCTTC
d_gene: TRBD1
j_gene: TRBJ1-2
abundance: many
v_gene: TRBV18